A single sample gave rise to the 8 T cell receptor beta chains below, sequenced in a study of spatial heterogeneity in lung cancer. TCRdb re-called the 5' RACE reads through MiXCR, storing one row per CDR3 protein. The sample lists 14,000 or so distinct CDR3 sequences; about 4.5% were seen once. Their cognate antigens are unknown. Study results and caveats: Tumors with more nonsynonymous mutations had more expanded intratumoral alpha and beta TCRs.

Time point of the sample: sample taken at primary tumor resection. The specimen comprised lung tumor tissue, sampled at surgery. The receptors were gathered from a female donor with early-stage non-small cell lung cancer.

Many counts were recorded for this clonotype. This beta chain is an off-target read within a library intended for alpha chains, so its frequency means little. The CDR3 is CASSSRQGKTTNEKLFF. The CDR3 DNA sequence: TGTGCCAGCAGCTCCCGACAGGGAAAAACAACTAATGAAAAACTGTTTTTT. The chain joins TRBV5-4 to TRBJ1-4; the match to TRBD1 covers 7 bases. J gave up 0 bases and V 3 bases, and 8 bases lay outside the gene matches. Germline V CDR1 and CDR2: SGHNT, YYREEE (reference sequence). The CDR3 sequence is 17 residues long.

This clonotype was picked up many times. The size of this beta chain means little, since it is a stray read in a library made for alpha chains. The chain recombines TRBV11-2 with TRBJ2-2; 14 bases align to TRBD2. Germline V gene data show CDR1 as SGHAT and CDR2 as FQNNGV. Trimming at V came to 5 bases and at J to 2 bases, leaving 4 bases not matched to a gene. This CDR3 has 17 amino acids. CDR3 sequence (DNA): TGTGCCAGCAGCCGGACTAGCGGGGGGTCTAACACCGGGGAGCTGTTTTTT. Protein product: CASSRTSGGSNTGELFF.

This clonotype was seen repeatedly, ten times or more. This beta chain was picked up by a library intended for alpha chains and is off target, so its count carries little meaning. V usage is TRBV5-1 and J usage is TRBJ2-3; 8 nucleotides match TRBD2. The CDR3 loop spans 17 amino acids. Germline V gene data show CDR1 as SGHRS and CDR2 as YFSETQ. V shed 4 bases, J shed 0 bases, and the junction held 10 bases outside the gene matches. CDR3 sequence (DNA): TGCGCCAGCAGCCGACGGCTTAGCGGGGTTAGCACAGATACGCAGTATTTT. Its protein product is CASSRRLSGVSTDTQYF.

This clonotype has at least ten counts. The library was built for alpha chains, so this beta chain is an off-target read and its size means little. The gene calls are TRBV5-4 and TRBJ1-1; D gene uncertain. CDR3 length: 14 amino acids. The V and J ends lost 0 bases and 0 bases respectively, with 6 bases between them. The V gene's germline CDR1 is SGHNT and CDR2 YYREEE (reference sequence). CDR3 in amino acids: CASSLADVNTEAFF. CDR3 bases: TGTGCCAGCAGCTTGGCCGATGTGAACACTGAAGCTTTCTTT.

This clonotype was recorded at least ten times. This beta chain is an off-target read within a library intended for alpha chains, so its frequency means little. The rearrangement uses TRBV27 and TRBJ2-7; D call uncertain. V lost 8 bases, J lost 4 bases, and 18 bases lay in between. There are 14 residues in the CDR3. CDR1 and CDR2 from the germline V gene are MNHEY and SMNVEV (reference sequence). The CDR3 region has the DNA TGTGCCAGCTACCGTCTAAACCAGGTATACGAGCAGTACTTC. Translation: CASYRLNQVYEQYF.

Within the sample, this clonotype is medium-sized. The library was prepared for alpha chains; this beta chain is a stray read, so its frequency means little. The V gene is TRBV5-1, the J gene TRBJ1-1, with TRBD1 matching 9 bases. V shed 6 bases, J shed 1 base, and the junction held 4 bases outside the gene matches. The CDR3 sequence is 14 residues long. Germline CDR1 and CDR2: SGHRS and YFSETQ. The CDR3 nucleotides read TGCGCCAGCAAGGGACAGGGATCGAACACTGAAGCTTTCTTT. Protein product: CASKGQGSNTEAFF.

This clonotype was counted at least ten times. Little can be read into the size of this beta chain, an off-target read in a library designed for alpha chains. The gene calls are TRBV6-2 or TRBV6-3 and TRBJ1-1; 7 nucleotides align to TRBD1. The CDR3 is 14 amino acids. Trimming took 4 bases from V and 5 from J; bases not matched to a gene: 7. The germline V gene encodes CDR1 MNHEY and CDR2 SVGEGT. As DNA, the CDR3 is TGTGCCAGCAGTTCCGACAGGGCGGGGACTGAAGCTTTCTTT. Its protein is CASSSDRAGTEAFF.

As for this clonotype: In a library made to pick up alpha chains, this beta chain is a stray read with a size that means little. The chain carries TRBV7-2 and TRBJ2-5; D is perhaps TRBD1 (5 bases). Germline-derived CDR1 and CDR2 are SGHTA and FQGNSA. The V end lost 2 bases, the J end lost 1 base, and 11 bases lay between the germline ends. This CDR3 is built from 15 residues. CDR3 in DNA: TGTGCCAGCAGCTTACAGGGTATGGGCCAAGAGACCCAGTACTTC. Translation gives CASSLQGMGQETQYF.